This T cell receptor (beta chain) was obtained from a study of cytomegalovirus exposure and HLA in healthy donors (TCRdb year 2017). Background on the whole study: An earlier analysis of 550 to 700 of the donors reported 276 Gb of sequence data and 100 million to 130 million unique TCR beta sequences from roughly 180 million T cells. Approximately 330 gigabases of sequencing data and roughly 81 million unique TCR sequences made up an early release that covered approximately 700 HLA-typed donors. Among the roughly 400 genotyped donors, approximately 77% belonged to the genetic ancestry cluster associated with self-reported Caucasian donors. The study was designed to test whether signatures of past pathogen exposure could be identified by cataloging public T cell receptors. The study used immunosequencing to profile the T cell repertoires of 670 or so subjects and linked those repertoires to cytomegalovirus serostatus. In addition to the first cohort of hundreds of subjects, a separate validation cohort of approximately 110 different subjects was used. High-throughput TCR immunosequencing, statistical association of individual TCRs with disease status, and machine learning were combined to predict cytomegalovirus infection status. A later analysis re-analyzed previously published TCR beta repertoires from roughly 630 donors and added high-resolution HLA genotyping to study TCR occurrence patterns. In the later analysis, no new phenotypic data were used to find candidate immune exposures; instead, reliance was placed on TCR beta sequences and their occurrence across donors. An earlier analysis of 500 to 650 of the donors applied high-throughput TCR beta sequencing to assess whether each TCR beta V gene segment acted as functional or pseudogenic. Donor age, sex, ethnicity and CMV serostatus were collected together with the repertoire data. In a later genetic analysis, genome-wide SNP genotypes for about 65% of the 666 donors were used, and that subset was treated as a discovery cohort. Every discovery cohort repertoire had been produced on one sequencing platform. HLA typing included class I and class II loci at four-digit resolution. The number of typed donors differed by locus: 629-630 for A, B, C, DRB1 and DQB1; some 500 for DQA1; approximately 610 for DPA1; and some 450 for DPB1. About five DR-DQ haplotypes were treated as single units for association and clustering because of strong linkage in the cohort. Among about 360 genotyped donors of the cohort, an average of roughly 240,000 unique TCR beta nucleotide sequences were sequenced per donor, around 20% of them non-productive.

From a lookup of the germline V gene, CDR1 and CDR2 are MNHEY and SVGAGI. V loses 7 bases of germline sequence and J loses 6 bases, and the interval between the two ends is 16 bases. Including the terminal cysteine and phenylalanine, the CDR3 comprises 14 residues. Kept here is only the CDR3 DNA, which spans 42 bases and is read in frame from base 1. The cohort was made up of several hundred healthy bone marrow donors. At the time of sampling, every cohort member was nominally healthy, though immune exposures that went unrecorded were likely present. The donor tested CMV seronegative and was one of the 352 seronegative cohort members. A peripheral blood sample was collected from each donor, and TCR beta sequencing was performed on peripheral blood mononuclear cells. The Qiagen DNeasy Blood Extraction Kit was used to extract genomic DNA from the blood cell samples. Comments on this clone: It has no known antigen specificity. Base qualities were left out, and no much larger clone turns up one base away.

Broader findings and caveats from the paper: The presence/absence analyses assumed that sequencing depth was roughly uniform across donors, and that assumption may not be true. In an earlier analysis of roughly 560 of the donors, most TCR beta V segments were observed in productive rearrangements about 90% or about 30% of the time, broadly matching IMGT annotations. Compared with equally common non-associated chains, HLA-associated TCR beta chains in a later analysis were more clonally expanded and had lower generation probabilities. The classifier was reported to diagnose cytomegalovirus status with high specificity and sensitivity in both the original cohort and the validation cohort. Several of the top co-occurrence clusters appeared to be linked to parvovirus B19, influenza, CMV and Epstein-Barr virus, according to a later analysis. A later analysis found that most CMV-associated TCR beta chains appeared HLA-restricted, with HLA associations seemingly driven largely by CMV exposure. The sequencing pipeline was judged likely to have produced a cluster of highly shared sequence variants as a technical artifact. V-gene and J-gene trimming of TCR beta chains was associated with a missense DCLRE1C variant in a later genetic analysis, and the association was replicated in an independent cohort. HLA typing was unavailable for some donors at each locus, so association tests used only the typed subset. Most TCR sequences were observed very rarely across donors, whereas some public TCRs were present in many individuals. The only immune exposure information available for the cohort was CMV serostatus. Because the 87-base-pair reads could not distinguish some IMGT-functional V segments, including TRBV6-2 and TRBV6-3, those segments were excluded. In a later analysis, TCR association rates were found to vary across HLA loci, with the most associated TCRs seen for DRB1 alleles and the fewest for HLA-C alleles. In vitro tests confirmed that a few of the cytomegalovirus-associated TCR beta chains recognize cytomegalovirus antigens. The study gave a list of some 150 TCR beta chains associated with cytomegalovirus. In this cohort, only TCR beta chains were sequenced, and detectable features were limited by the absence of alpha or paired-chain data. Correlated functional status among segregating V segments might be attributable to linkage disequilibrium, but an unknown experimental factor could not be ruled out. A further reported finding was that TCR beta sequences accurately predicted the HLA-A and HLA-B alleles for most subjects in the first cohort. According to the authors, the approach could potentially be generalized to other disease states and immunological phenotypes. Assigning TCR associations to individual alleles was difficult when HLA alleles, especially DR and DQ, strongly co-occurred. Specific HLA alleles were associated with 18,000 or so TCR beta sequences at a false discovery rate of 0.05 in a later analysis. A later genetic analysis reported fewer N-insertions in productive TCRs among donors in an Asian-associated ancestry cluster than the roughly 620-donor mean. The earlier analysis of almost 600 of the donors excluded 15 to 20 rarely observed V segments, including chromosome 9 orphons, because counts were too low.

Library prep was done by the immunoSEQ multiplex PCR assay. For the multiplex PCR, a mixture combining 60 forward primers for TCR Vbeta segments and 13 reverse primers for TCR Jbeta segments was used. A multiplex PCR assay on genomic DNA amplified the CDR3 region of rearranged TCR beta genes. On the Illumina HiSeq System, the amplified TCR beta libraries were sequenced as 87-base-pair reads. The paper's processing steps were these. Across the 670 or so repertoires, a later analysis counted about 81 million unique TCR beta chains, roughly 11 million of which were shared by at least two donors. Raw reads were error-corrected and collapsed into unique sequences by a nearest-neighbor algorithm in which closely related sequences were merged to remove PCR and sequencing errors. Alignment of CDR3 sequences to IMGT reference sequences was used to assign V, D and J gene segments. Each retained sequence needed at least a six-nucleotide match to both a V gene segment and a J gene segment. A rearrangement was called productive if the CDR3 had no stop codons and remained in frame with V and J, and every other rearrangement was called non-productive. CDR3 was defined by IMGT convention, running from the second conserved V-encoded cysteine to the conserved J-encoded phenylalanine. Sequences without an unambiguous match to a single V gene segment were excluded from the earlier analysis of 450 to 650 of the donors. In an earlier analysis of several hundred of the donors, V segments were called functional above 56.7% productive rearrangements and were called segregating when the between-donor standard deviation exceeded 5%. A statistical classification framework was built for diagnosing cytomegalovirus status from the catalog of TCR beta chain sequences. In a later analysis, V and J genes were assigned by comparing TCR nucleotide sequences against IMGT/GENE-DB human TR gene sequences. In a later analysis, CDR3 sequences and most-parsimonious VDJ recombination scenarios were assigned using the TCRdist pipeline. A later analysis defined each TCR beta chain by its CDR3 amino acid sequence plus V-gene family, and excluded reads lacking a unique V-gene family. To address suspected cross-contamination and a sequencing artifact, a later analysis removed around 590 highly shared, low-generation-probability nucleotide sequences. For each public chain, a later analysis derived a clonal expansion index from normalized ranks of inferred template counts within each repertoire. In a later analysis, generation probabilities were computed with a VDJ recombination model fitted to out-of-frame rearrangements, and the resulting probabilities were checked against IGoR. In a later analysis, hypergeometric tests were used to score TCR-TCR, TCR-HLA and TCR-CMV co-occurrence, with a repertoire-size bias correction applied to TCR pairs. In a later analysis, false discovery rates were estimated by permuting HLA or CMV assignments 20 times. A later analysis grouped co-occurring TCRs with DBSCAN, adding TCRdist sequence similarity when clustering within HLA-allele-positive subsets. Repertoires with fewer than 30,000 or more than 120,000 public chains were left out of co-occurrence clustering, as were four to six repertoires with anomalous nucleotide sharing. TCRdb mirrors the immuneACCESS table, restricted to in-frame sequences. Some clones are absent from its copies; in checked studies, under half trace to an unresolved V gene, and the reason for the others is unknown. V, J and clone size were drawn from that table, and D and trimming were deduced from the DNA. The sample table shows approximately 140,000 clones, and around 90% are seen once. The ten largest clones represent 0.45% to 0.55% of the sample.

The rearrangement joined TRBV6-5 to TRBJ2-1; 6 matching bases give a weak D call of TRBD2. Sequencing used PBMCs. The clonotype was recovered from a woman aged 40-49 years in good health and CMV-seronegative. The CDR3 region reads CASTGRFGGNEQFF. The bases are TGTGCCAGCACCGGCAGGTTCGGGGGCAATGAGCAGTTCTTC.